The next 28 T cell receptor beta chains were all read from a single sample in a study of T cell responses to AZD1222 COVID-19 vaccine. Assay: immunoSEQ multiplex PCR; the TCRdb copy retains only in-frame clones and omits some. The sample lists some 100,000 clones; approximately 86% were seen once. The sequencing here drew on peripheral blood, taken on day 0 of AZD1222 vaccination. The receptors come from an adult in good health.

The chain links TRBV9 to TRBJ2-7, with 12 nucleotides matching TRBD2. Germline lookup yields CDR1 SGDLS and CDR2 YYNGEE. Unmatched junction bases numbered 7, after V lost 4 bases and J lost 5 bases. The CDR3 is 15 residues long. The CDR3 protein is CASSPLTSGSDEQYF. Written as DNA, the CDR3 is TGTGCCAGCAGCCCGTTGACTAGCGGGAGTGACGAGCAGTACTTC.

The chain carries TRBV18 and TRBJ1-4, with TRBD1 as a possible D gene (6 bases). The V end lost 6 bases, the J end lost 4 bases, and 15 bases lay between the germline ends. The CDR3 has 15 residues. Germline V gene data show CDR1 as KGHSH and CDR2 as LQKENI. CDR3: CASSRNGGFNEKLFF. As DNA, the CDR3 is TGTGCCAGCTCCCGAAATGGGGGCTTTAATGAAAAACTGTTTTTT.

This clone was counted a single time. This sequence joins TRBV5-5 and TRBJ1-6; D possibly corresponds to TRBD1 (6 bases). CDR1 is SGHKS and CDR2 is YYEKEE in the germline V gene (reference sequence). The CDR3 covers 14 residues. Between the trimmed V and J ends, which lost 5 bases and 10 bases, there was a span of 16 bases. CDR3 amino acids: CASRIQAGDSPLHF. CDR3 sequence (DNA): TGTGCCAGCAGAATTCAGGCAGGGGACTCACCCCTCCACTTT.

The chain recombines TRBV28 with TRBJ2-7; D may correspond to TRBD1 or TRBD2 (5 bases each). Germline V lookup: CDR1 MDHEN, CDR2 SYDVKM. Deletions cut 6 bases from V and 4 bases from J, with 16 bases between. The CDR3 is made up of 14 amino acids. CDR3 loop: CASRPPGTQYEQYF. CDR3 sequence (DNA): TGTGCCAGCAGACCCCCCGGGACGCAATACGAGCAGTACTTC. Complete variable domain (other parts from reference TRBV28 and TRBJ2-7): DVKVTQSSRYLVKRTGEKVFLECVQDMDHENMFWYRQDPGLGLRLIYFSYDVKMKEKGDIPEGYSVSREKKERFSLILESASTNQTSMYLCASRPPGTQYEQYFGPGTRLTVT.

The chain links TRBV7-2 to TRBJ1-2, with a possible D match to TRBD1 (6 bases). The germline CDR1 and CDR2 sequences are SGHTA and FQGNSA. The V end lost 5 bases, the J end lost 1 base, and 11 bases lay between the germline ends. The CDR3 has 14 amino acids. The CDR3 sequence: CASSDGQINYGYTF. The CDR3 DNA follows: TGTGCCAGCAGCGACGGACAGATTAACTATGGCTACACCTTC.

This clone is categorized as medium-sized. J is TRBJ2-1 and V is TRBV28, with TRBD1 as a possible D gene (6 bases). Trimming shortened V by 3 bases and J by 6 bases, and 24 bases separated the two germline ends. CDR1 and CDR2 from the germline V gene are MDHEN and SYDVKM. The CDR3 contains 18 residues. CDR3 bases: TGTGCCAGCAGTTTCATCCTCTTCAGGGGTTTAGGCTCCAATGAGCAGTTCTTC. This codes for CASSFILFRGLGSNEQFF.

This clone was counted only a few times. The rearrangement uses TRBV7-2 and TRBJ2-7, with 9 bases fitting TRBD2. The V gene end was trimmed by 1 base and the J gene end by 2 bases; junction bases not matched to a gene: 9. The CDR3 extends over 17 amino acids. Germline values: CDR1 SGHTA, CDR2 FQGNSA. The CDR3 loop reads CASSLVVTSGSPYEQYF. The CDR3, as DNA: TGTGCCAGCAGCTTAGTGGTGACTAGCGGATCTCCCTACGAGCAGTACTTC. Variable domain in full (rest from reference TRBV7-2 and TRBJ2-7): GAGVSQSPSNKVTEKGKDVELRCDPISGHTALYWYRQSLGQGLEFLIYFQGNSAPDKSGLPSDRFSAERTGGSVSTLTIQRTQQEDSAVYLCASSLVVTSGSPYEQYFGPGTRLTVT.

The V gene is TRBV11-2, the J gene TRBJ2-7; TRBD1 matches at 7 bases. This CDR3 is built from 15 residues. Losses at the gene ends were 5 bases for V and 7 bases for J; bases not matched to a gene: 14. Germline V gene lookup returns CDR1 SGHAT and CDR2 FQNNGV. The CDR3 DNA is TGTGCCAGCAGCACCCCGACAGGGTCGACGGGGGAGCAGTACTTC. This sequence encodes CASSTPTGSTGEQYF.

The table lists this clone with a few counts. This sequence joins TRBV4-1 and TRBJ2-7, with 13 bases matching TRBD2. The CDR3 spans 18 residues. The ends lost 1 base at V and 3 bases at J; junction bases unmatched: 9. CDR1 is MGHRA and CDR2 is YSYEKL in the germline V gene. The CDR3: CASSQVVTSGGSHYEQYF. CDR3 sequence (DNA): TGCGCCAGCAGCCAAGTAGTGACTAGCGGGGGGAGTCACTACGAGCAGTACTTC.

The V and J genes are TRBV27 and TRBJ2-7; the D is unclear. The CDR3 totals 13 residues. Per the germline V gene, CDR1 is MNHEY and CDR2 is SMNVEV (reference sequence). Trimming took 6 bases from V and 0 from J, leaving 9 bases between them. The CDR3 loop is CASRATDSYEQYF. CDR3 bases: TGTGCCAGCAGAGCGACGGACTCCTACGAGCAGTACTTC.

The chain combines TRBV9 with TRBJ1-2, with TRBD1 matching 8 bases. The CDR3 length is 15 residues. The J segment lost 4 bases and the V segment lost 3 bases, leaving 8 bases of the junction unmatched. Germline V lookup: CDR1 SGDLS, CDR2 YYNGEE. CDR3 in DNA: TGTGCCAGCAGCGCCGGTGGACAGGGCCCCTATGGCTACACCTTC. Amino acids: CASSAGGQGPYGYTF.

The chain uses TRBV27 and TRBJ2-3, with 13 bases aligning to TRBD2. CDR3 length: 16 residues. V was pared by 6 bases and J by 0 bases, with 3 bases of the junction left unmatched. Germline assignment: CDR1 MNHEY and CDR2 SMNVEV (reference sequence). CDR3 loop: CASSRLAGGSTDTQYF. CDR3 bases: TGTGCCAGCAGCCGACTAGCGGGAGGTAGCACAGATACGCAGTATTTT.

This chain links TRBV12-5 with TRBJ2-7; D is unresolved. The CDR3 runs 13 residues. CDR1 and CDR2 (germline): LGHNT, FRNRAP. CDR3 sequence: CASGVWGYYEQYF. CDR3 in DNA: TGTGCCTCCGGAGTGTGGGGATACTACGAGCAGTACTTC.

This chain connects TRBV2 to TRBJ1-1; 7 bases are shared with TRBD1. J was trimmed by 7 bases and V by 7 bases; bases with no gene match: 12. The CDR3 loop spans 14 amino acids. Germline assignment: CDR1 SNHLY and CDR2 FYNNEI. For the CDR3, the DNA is TGTGCCAGCATGGGACAGACCGCATCCCTTGAAGCTTTCTTT. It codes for CASMGQTASLEAFF.

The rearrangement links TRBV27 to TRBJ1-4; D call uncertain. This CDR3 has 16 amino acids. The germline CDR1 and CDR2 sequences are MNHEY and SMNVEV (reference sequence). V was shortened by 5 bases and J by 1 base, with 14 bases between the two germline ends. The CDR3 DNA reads TGTGCCAGCAGTCCCCGGCGAGCAGTAACTAATGAAAAACTGTTTTTT. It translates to CASSPRRAVTNEKLFF. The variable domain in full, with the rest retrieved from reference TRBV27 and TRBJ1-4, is EAQVTQNPRYLITVTGKKLTVTCSQNMNHEYMSWYRQDPGLGLRQIYYSMNVEVTDKGDVPEGYKVSRKEKRNFPLILESPSPNQTSLYFCASSPRRAVTNEKLFFGSGTQLSVL.

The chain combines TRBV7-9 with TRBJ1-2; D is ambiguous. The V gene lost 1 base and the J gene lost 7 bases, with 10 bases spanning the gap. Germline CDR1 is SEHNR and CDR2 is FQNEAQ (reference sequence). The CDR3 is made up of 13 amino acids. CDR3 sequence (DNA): TGTGCCAGCAGCTTAGGAGAGTCGTTTGGCTACACCTTC. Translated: CASSLGESFGYTF.

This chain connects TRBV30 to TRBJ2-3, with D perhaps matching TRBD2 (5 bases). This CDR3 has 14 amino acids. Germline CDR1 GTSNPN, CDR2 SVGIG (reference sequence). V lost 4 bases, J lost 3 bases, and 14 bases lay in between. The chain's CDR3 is CAWKAGVATDTQYF. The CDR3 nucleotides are TGTGCCTGGAAAGCCGGGGTGGCGACAGATACGCAGTATTTT.

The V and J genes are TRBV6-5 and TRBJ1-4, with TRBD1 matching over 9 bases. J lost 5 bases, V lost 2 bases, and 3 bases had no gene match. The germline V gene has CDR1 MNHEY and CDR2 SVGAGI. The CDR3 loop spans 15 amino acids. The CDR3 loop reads CASSYDGQGNEKLFF. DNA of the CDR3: TGTGCCAGCAGTTACGACGGACAGGGGAATGAAAAACTGTTTTTT.

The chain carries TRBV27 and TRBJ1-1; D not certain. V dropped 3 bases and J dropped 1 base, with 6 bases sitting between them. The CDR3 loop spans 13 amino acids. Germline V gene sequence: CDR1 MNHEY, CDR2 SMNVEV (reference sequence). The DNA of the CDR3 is TGTGCCAGCAGTTTCCAGGAGAACACTGAAGCTTTCTTT. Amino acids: CASSFQENTEAFF.

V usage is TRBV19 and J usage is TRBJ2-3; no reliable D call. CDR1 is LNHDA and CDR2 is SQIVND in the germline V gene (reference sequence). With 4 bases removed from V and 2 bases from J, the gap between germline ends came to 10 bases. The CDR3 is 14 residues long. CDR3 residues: CASSTTTVTDTQYF. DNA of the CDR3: TGTGCCAGTAGTACGACAACCGTCACAGATACGCAGTATTTT.

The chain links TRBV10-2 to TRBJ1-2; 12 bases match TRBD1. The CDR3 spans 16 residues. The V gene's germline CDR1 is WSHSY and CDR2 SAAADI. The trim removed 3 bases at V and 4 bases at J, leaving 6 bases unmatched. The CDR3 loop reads CASSEGTGGSPYGYTF. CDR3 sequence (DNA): TGCGCCAGCAGTGAAGGGACAGGGGGCTCTCCCTATGGCTACACCTTC.

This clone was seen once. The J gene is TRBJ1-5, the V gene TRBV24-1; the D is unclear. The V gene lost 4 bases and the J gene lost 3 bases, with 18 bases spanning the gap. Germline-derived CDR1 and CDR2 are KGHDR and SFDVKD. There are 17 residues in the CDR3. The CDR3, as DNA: TGTGCCACCAGTGAGACCCCAGGAAAAACTCCCAATCAGCCCCAGCATTTT. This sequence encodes CATSETPGKTPNQPQHF.

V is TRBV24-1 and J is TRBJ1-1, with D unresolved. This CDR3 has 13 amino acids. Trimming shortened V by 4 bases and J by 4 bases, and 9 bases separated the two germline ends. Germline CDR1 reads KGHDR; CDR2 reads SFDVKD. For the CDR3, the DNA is TGTGCCACCAGTGACAATTTGGGCACTGAAGCTTTCTTT. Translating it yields CATSDNLGTEAFF.

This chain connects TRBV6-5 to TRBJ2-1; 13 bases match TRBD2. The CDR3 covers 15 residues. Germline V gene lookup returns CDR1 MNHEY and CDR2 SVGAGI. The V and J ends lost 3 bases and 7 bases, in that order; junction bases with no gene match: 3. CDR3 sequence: CASSYGTSGKNEQFF. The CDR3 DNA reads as TGTGCCAGCAGTTATGGGACTAGCGGGAAAAATGAGCAGTTCTTC.

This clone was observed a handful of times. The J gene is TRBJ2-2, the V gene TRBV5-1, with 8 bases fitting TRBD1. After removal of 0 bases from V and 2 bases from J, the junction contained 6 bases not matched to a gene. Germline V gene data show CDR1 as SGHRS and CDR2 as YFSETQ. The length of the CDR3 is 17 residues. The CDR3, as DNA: TGCGCCAGCAGCTTGGCCGAACAGGGGGAAAACACCGGGGAGCTGTTTTTT. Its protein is CASSLAEQGENTGELFF.

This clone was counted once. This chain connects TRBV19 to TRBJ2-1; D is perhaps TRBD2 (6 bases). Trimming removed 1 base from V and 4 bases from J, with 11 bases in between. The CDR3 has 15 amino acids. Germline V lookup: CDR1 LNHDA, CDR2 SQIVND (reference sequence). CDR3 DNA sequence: TGTGCCAGTAGTATAGGGGAGGCCTCTTACAATGAGCAGTTCTTC. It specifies CASSIGEASYNEQFF.

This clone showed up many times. CDR3 sequence reads: CASSDGRQGNTEAFF. The CDR3 bases are TGCGCCAGCAGTGACGGCAGACAGGGTAACACTGAAGCTTTCTTT. The chain is built from TRBV10-2 and TRBJ1-1; 7 bases are a match to TRBD1. From germline, CDR1 is WSHSY and CDR2 SAAADI. The CDR3 is 15 amino acids. V shed 3 bases and J 2 bases; nucleotides not matched to a gene: 6.

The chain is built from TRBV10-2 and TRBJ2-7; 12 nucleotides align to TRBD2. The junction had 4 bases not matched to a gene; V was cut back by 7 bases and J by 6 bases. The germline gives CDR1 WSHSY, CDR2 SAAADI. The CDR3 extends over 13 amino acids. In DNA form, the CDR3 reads TGCGCCAGCATGACTAGCGGGAGAGGCGAGCAGTACTTC. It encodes CASMTSGRGEQYF.